The present T cell receptor beta chain was sequenced within a study of tumor and adjacent non-tumor tissue in lung cancer. This sample's RNA came from whole unsorted tissue. On this clonotype: Its antigen is not known.

Overall study findings and caveats: Normal lung showed higher cumulative top 100 clone frequency than tumor. TCR diversity was significantly greater in tumor than normal lung tissue. Tumor TCR diversity, when higher, was linked to shorter survival.

Germline V gives CDR1 DFQATT, CDR2 SNEGSKA (reference sequence). CDR3 length equals 19 residues. The library came from three nested PCR rounds adapted from ARM-PCR protocols. TCRdb re-derived calls from the multiplex PCR reads in MiXCR, one entry per CDR3 protein. The table records under 150,000 distinct CDR3 sequences, approximately 66% of them present only once. This receptor was obtained from a man aged 60 to 75 with small cell lung cancer. This chain joins TRBV20-1 and TRBJ2-7; 13 bases are shared with TRBD2. Sequencing was done on a sample of lung tumor tissue. CDR3 bases: TGCAGTGCTGCTAGGACTAGCGGGAGTATTCTCCTCATCCTCTCCGAGCGGTACGTC. Translated: CSAARTSGSILLILSERYV.